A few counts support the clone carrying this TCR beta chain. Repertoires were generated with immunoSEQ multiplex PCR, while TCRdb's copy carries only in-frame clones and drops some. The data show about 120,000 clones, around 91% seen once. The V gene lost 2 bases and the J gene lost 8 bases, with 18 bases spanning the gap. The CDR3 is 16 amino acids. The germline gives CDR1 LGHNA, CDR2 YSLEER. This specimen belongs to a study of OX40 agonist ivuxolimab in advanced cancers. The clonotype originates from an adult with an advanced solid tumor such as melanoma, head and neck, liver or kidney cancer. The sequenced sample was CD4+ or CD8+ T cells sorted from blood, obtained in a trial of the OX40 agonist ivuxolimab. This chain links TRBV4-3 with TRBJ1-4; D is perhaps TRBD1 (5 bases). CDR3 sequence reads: CASSQRGEGRGEKLFF. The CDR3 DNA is TGCGCCAGCAGCCAAAGGGGAGAGGGGCGAGGAGAAAAACTGTTTTTT.